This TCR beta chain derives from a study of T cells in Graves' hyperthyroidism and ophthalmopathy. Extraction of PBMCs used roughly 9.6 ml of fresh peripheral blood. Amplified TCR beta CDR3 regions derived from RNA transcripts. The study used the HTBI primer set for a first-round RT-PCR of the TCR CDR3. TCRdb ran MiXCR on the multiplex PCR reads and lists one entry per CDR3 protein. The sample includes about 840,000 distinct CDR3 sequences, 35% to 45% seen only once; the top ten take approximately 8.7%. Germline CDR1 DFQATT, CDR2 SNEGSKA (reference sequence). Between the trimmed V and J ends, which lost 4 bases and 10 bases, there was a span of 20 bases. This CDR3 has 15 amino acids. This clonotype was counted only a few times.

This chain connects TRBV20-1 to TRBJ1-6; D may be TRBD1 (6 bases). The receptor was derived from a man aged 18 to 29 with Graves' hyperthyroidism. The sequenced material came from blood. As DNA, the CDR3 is TGCAGTGCTACCCAAGGTGGGGGGCGGGGATCACCCCTCCACTTT. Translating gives CSATQGGGRGSPLHF.